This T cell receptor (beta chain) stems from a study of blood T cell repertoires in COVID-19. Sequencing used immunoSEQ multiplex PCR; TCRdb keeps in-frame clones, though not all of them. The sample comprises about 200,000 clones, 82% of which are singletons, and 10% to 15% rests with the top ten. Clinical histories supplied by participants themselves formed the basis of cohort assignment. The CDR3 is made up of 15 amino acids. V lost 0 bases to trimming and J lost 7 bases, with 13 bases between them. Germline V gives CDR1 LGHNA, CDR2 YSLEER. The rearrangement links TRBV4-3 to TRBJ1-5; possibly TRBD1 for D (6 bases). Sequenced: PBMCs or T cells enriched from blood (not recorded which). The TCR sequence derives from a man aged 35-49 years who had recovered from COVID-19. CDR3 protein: CASSQDYRARQPQHF. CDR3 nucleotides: TGCGCCAGCAGCCAAGACTACAGGGCGAGGCAGCCCCAGCATTTT.